A selection of T cell receptor beta chains follows, all from one sample in a study of shared T cell receptors in the human thymus. TCRdb keeps only in-frame clones here, not all; method: immunoSEQ multiplex PCR. The sample contains some 700,000 clones, roughly 90% of which appear only once. This same sample was also taken into another study, of human thymus T cells.

Sequenced sample: thymocytes. The receptor source for this set is a boy in the first two years of life with a congenital heart defect. CDR3s include the opening cysteine and the closing phenylalanine or tryptophan. D genes are given only for firm matches. Clone size is given for some rows only: seen once, a few or many times, or a class if the clone is expanded.

TRBV11-2	once	TRBD2	TRBJ2-1	CASSRPLAGSSYNEQFF	TGTGCCAGCAGCCGCCCCCTAGCGGGAAGCTCCTACAATGAGCAGTTCTTC
TRBV4-3	-	-	TRBJ2-1	CASSQTREWVPNEQFF	TGCGCCAGCAGCCAAACTAGGGAATGGGTTCCCAATGAGCAGTTCTTC
TRBV2	-	TRBD2	TRBJ2-7	CASMLGTSGGLPYEQYF	TGTGCCAGCATGCTTGGGACTAGCGGGGGTCTTCCCTACGAGCAGTACTTC
TRBV2	-	-	TRBJ2-1	CASRQGSYNEQFF	TGTGCCAGCAGACAGGGTTCGTACAATGAGCAGTTCTTC
TRBV4-3	-	TRBD1	TRBJ2-7	CASSQDRQGADEQYF	TGCGCCAGCAGCCAAGATCGCCAGGGGGCAGACGAGCAGTACTTC
TRBV5-4	-	-	TRBJ2-3	CASSLSGADTQYF	TGTGCCAGCAGCTTGTCAGGTGCGGATACGCAGTATTTT
TRBV10-3	-	TRBD1	TRBJ2-5	CAISDTGAEGETQYF	TGTGCCATCAGTGATACAGGGGCAGAGGGGGAGACCCAGTACTTC
TRBV14	-	-	TRBJ2-2	CASSQDVSRGELFF	TGTGCCAGCAGCCAAGATGTTTCGAGGGGGGAGCTGTTTTTT
TRBV12-5	-	-	TRBJ1-2	CASGPTEEGYGYTF	TGTGCTAGTGGTCCGACCGAGGAGGGGTATGGCTACACCTTC
TRBV27	-	TRBD2	TRBJ2-5	CASSFSGRGETQYF	TGTGCCAGCAGTTTTAGCGGGAGGGGAGAGACCCAGTACTTC
TRBV5-6	-	-	TRBJ2-1	CASSPGSSYNEQFF	TGTGCCAGCAGCCCAGGGTCAAGCTACAATGAGCAGTTCTTC
TRBV6-6	-	TRBD1	TRBJ2-7	CASSYSTPGGYEQYF	TGTGCCAGCAGTTACTCGACGCCAGGGGGTTACGAGCAGTACTTC
TRBV11-2	-	TRBD1	TRBJ1-3	CASSSETGNRAGNTIYF	TGTGCCAGCAGTTCTGAGACAGGGAATCGCGCCGGAAACACCATATATTTT
TRBV5-1	-	TRBD2	TRBJ2-7	CASSLTIHTSGRDYEQYF	TGCGCCAGCAGCTTGACCATACACACTAGCGGGAGGGACTACGAGCAGTACTTC
TRBV7-6	few	TRBD2	TRBJ2-1	CASSLISGDNNEQFF	TGTGCCAGCAGCTTAATCAGCGGGGATAACAATGAGCAGTTCTTC
TRBV5-4	-	-	TRBJ1-1	CASSFAENTEAFF	TGTGCCAGCAGCTTTGCGGAGAACACTGAAGCTTTCTTT
TRBV4-1	-	-	TRBJ1-4	CASSPQGPRFWTNEKLFF	TGCGCCAGCAGCCCCCAGGGGCCCCGGTTTTGGACTAATGAAAAACTGTTTTTT
TRBV4-2	-	-	TRBJ1-4	CASSQVDAGPINEKLFF	TGTGCCAGCAGCCAAGTAGACGCTGGGCCCATTAATGAAAAACTGTTTTTT
TRBV19	-	TRBD2	TRBJ2-1	CASSMCLAGREQFF	TGTGCCAGTAGTATGTGTCTAGCGGGTCGGGAGCAGTTCTTC
TRBV5-6	-	TRBD2	TRBJ2-7	CASSGPTSGHPCEQYF	TGTGCCAGCAGCGGGCCGACTAGCGGGCACCCCTGCGAGCAGTACTTC
TRBV21-1	-	-	TRBJ1-2	CASSSQGDNYGYTF	TGTGCCAGCAGCTCTCAGGGGGATAACTATGGCTACACCTTC
TRBV19	few	TRBD2	TRBJ2-5	CASSARTFGLAGGYQETQYF	TGTGCCAGTAGTGCTCGAACTTTCGGACTAGCGGGAGGGTACCAAGAGACCCAGTACTTC
TRBV10-3	-	-	TRBJ2-5	CAIRRGRGYQETQYF	TGTGCCATCAGGCGGGGCAGGGGGTACCAAGAGACCCAGTACTTC
TRBV15	-	-	TRBJ2-5	CATSPRGLAPPAQYF	TGTGCCACCAGCCCTCGAGGCCTAGCGCCTCCGGCCCAGTACTTC
TRBV18	few	TRBD1	TRBJ2-1	CASSRRDSSSYNEQFF	TGTGCCAGCTCACGAAGGGACAGTAGCTCCTACAATGAGCAGTTCTTC
TRBV5-6	-	-	TRBJ2-2	CASSFQGTGELFF	TGTGCCAGCAGCTTTCAGGGTACCGGGGAGCTGTTTTTT
TRBV18	-	-	TRBJ1-5	CASSQSYLPGRGNQPQHF	TGTGCCAGCTCACAGAGTTACCTCCCGGGCAGGGGCAATCAGCCCCAGCATTTT
TRBV27	-	TRBD2	TRBJ2-7	CASSLTSSGRPTAYYEQYF	TGTGCCAGCAGTTTAACCTCTAGCGGGAGGCCGACCGCCTATTACGAGCAGTACTTC
TRBV25-1	-	TRBD1	TRBJ1-3	CASSEGTGRNTIYF	TGTGCCAGCAGTGAAGGGACAGGACGAAACACCATATATTTT
TRBV4-1	once	-	TRBJ2-1	CASSRDNWSRVNEQFF	TGCGCCAGCAGCCGCGACAACTGGTCTCGAGTGAATGAGCAGTTCTTC
TRBV7-8	-	TRBD2	TRBJ2-2	CASSLDLAGGRTGELFF	TGTGCCAGCAGCTTAGACCTAGCGGGAGGAAGGACCGGGGAGCTGTTTTTT
TRBV7-8	-	-	TRBJ1-5	CASSLAQGHKPQHF	TGTGCCAGCAGCTTAGCGCAGGGGCATAAGCCCCAGCATTTT
TRBV4-1	-	TRBD2	TRBJ2-1	CASSQDGPTTSGKDNEQFF	TGCGCCAGCAGCCAAGATGGCCCTACGACTAGCGGGAAGGACAATGAGCAGTTCTTC
TRBV9	-	TRBD2	TRBJ2-7	CASSVAPSGSDEQYF	TGTGCCAGCAGCGTAGCCCCTAGCGGGAGCGACGAGCAGTACTTC
TRBV5-1	-	-	TRBJ2-5	CASSLGTVRDF	TGCGCCAGCAGCTTGGGGACAGTGAGGGACTTC
TRBV6-6	few	-	TRBJ2-7	CASTGRPGPRIGQYF	TGTGCCAGCACAGGGCGTCCCGGACCACGTATCGGGCAGTACTTC
TRBV4-3	-	-	TRBJ1-5	CASSQDFEVAYSNQPQHF	TGCGCCAGCAGCCAAGACTTTGAAGTCGCGTATAGCAATCAGCCCCAGCATTTT
TRBV27	-	TRBD1	TRBJ2-7	CASPATWDRVYEQYF	TGTGCCAGCCCCGCCACCTGGGACAGGGTCTACGAGCAGTACTTC
TRBV5-4	-	-	TRBJ2-7	CASSLSGQNSAGEQYF	TGTGCCAGCAGCTTGTCAGGACAGAACTCAGCGGGGGAGCAGTACTTC
TRBV30	-	TRBD2	TRBJ2-7	CAWRAGGEQYF	TGTGCCTGGAGGGCGGGGGGCGAGCAGTACTTC
TRBV28	-	TRBD1	TRBJ1-2	CASSWGRQGNNDGYTF	TGTGCCAGCAGTTGGGGACGACAGGGTAATAACGATGGCTACACCTTC
TRBV10-3	-	TRBD1	TRBJ2-1	CAISAPSGTGGYNEQFF	TGTGCCATCAGCGCACCCTCCGGGACAGGGGGCTACAATGAGCAGTTCTTC
TRBV5-1	-	TRBD2	TRBJ2-5	CASSLALPTGTSGKETQYF	TGCGCCAGCAGCTTGGCCCTACCCACCGGGACTAGCGGCAAAGAGACCCAGTACTTC
TRBV5-6	-	TRBD2	TRBJ2-1	CASSSGGNEQFF	TGTGCCAGCAGCTCGGGGGGTAATGAGCAGTTCTTC